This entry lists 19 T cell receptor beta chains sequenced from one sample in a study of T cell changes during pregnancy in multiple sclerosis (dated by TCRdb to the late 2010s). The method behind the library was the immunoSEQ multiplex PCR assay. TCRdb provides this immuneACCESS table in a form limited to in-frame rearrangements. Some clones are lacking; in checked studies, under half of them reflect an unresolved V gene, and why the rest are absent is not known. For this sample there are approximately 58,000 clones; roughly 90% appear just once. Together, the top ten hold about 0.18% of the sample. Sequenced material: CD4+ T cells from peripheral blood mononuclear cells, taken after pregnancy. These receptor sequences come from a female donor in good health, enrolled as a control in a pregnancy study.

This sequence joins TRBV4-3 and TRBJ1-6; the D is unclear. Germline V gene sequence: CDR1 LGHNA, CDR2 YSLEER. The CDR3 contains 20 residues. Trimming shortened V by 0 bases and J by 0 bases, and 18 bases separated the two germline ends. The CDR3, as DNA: TGCGCCAGCAGCCAAGATCGCCGTCCGGGGTTTAGCTCCTATAATTCACCCCTCCACTTT. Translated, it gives CASSQDRRPGFSSYNSPLHF.

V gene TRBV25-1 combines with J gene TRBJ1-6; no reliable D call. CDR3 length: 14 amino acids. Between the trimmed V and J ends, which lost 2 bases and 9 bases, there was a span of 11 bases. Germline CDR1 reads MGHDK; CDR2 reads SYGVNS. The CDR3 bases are TGTGCCAGCAGTGAACTGCTGACAAGTTCACCCCTCCACTTT. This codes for CASSELLTSSPLHF.

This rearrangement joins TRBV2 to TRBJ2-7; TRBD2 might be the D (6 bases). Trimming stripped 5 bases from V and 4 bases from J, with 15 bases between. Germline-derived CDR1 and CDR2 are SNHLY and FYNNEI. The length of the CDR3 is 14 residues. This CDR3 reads CASSSEEGPYEQYF. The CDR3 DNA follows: TGTGCCAGCAGTTCAGAGGAGGGTCCATACGAGCAGTACTTC.

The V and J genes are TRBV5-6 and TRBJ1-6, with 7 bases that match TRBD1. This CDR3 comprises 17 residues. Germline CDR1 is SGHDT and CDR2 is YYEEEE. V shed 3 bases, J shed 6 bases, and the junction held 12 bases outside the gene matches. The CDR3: CASSYRTTGNLNSPLHF. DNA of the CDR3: TGTGCCAGCAGCTACCGTACGACAGGGAATCTTAATTCACCCCTCCACTTT.

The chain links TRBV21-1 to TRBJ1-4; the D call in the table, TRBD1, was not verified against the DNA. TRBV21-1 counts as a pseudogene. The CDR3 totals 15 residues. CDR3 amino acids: CASSTRQGGNEKLFF. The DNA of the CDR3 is TGTGCCAGCAGCACCCGACAGGGGGGTAATGAAAAACTGTTTTTT.

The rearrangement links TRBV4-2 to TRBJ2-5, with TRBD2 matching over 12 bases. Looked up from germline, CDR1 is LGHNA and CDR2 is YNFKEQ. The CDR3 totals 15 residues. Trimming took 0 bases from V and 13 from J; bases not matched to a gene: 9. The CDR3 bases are TGTGCCAGCAGCCAAGAGCTAGCGGGGGGGTACAGTCTGTACTTC. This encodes CASSQELAGGYSLYF.

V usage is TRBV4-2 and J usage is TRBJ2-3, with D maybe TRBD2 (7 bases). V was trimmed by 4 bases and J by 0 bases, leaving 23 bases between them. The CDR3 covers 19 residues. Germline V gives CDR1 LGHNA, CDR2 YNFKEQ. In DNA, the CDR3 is TGTGCCAGCAGCCCACATCGAGGCGGGGGCAGATCTAGCACAGATACGCAGTATTTT. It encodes CASSPHRGGGRSSTDTQYF.

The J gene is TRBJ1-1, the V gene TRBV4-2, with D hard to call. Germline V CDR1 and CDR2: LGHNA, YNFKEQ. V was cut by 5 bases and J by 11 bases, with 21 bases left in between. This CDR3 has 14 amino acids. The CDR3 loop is CASSSAGGPSGAFF. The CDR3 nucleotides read TGTGCCAGCAGCTCGGCGGGCGGCCCGAGTGGTGCTTTCTTT.

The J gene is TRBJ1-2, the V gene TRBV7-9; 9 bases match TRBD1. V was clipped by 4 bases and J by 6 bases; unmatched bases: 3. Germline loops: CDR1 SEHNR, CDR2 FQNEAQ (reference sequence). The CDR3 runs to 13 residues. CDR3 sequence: CASSSDRGHGYTF. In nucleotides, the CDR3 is TGTGCCAGCAGCTCGGACAGGGGCCATGGCTACACCTTC. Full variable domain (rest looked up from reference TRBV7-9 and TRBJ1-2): DTGVSQNPRHKITKRGQNVTFRCDPISEHNRLYWYRQTLGQGPEFLTYFQNEAQLEKSRLLSDRFSAERPKGSFSTLEIQRTEQGDSAMYLCASSSDRGHGYTFGSGTRLTVV.

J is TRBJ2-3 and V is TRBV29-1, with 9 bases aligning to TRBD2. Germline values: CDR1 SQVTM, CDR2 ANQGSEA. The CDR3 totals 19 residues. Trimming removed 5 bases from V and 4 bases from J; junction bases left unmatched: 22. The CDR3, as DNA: TGCAGCGTTCTCCCCCGAGGCTTGGGGCGGGGGGGACGCGCAGATACGCAGTATTTT. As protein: CSVLPRGLGRGGRADTQYF.

In DNA form, the CDR3 reads TGTGCCACCCTGCGGGCTTCTGGGGCCAACGTCCTGACTTTC. This codes for CATLRASGANVLTF. The chain couples TRBV7-9 to TRBJ2-6, with D possibly TRBD2 on 5 matching bases. The CDR3 has 14 amino acids. Trimming cost V 10 bases and J 1 base, with 11 bases left between them. Germline values: CDR1 SEHNR, CDR2 FQNEAQ (reference sequence).

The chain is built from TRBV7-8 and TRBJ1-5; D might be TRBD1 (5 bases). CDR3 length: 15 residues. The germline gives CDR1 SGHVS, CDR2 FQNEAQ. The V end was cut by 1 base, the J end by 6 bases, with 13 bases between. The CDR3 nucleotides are TGTGCCAGCAGCTTAGTTGGAGGGGCCGGTCAGCCCCAGCATTTT. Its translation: CASSLVGGAGQPQHF.

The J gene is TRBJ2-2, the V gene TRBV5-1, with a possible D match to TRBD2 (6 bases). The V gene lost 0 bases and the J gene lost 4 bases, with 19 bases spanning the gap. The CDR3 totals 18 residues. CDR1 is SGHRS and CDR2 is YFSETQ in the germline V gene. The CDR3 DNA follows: TGCGCCAGCAGCTTGGAAAGTGTCCGCTACGGGGGCACCGGGGAGCTGTTTTTT. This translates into CASSLESVRYGGTGELFF.

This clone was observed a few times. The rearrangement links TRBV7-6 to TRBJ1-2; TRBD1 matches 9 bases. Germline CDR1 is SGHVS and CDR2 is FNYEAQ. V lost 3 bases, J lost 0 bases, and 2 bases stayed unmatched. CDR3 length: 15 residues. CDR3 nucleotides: TGTGCCAGCAGCTTCGGGACAGGGACTAACTATGGCTACACCTTC. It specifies CASSFGTGTNYGYTF.

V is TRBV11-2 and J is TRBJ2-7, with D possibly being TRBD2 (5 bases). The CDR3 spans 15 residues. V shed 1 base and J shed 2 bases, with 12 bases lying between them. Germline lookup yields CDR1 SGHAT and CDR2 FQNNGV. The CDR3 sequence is CASSLGAGRAYEQYF. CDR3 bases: TGTGCCAGCAGCTTAGGCGCGGGCCGAGCCTACGAGCAGTACTTC.

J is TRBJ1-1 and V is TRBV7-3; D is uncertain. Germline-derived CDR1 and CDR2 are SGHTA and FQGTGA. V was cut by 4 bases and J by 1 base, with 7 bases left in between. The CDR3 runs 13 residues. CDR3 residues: CASSSSPNTEAFF. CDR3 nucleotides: TGTGCCAGCAGCTCCTCCCCGAACACTGAAGCTTTCTTT.

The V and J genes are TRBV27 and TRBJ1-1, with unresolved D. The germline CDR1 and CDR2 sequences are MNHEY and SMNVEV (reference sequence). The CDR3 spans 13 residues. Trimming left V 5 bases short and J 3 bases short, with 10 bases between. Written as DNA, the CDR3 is TGTGCCAGCAGTCCCGTCGGGGACACTGAAGCTTTCTTT. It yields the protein CASSPVGDTEAFF.

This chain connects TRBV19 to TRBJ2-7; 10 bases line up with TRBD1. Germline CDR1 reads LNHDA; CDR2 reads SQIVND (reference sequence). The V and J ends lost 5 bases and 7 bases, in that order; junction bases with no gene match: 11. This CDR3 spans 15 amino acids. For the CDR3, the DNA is TGTGCCAGTAGTCCGATTCGGGACAGGGGTGGTGAGCAGTACTTC. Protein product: CASSPIRDRGGEQYF.

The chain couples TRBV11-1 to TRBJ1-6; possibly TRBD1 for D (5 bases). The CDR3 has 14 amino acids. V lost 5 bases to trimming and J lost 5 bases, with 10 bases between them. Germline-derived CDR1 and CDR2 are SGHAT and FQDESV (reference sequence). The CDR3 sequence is CASSRTLNNSPLHF. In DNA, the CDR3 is TGTGCCAGCAGCCGGACACTGAATAATTCACCCCTCCACTTT. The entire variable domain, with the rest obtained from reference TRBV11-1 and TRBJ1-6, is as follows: EAEVAQSPRYKITEKSQAVAFWCDPISGHATLYWYRQILGQGPELLVQFQDESVVDDSQLPKDRFSAERLKGVDSTLKIQPAELGDSAMYLCASSRTLNNSPLHFGNGTRLTVT.